This T cell receptor (beta chain) was recorded in a study of OX40 agonist ivuxolimab in advanced cancers. Study-level background: Those treated in dose escalation had hepatocellular carcinoma, melanoma, renal cell cancer or head and neck cancer.

The CDR3 consists of 15 residues. V was cut by 1 base and J by 4 bases, with 10 bases left in between. Germline V lookup: CDR1 MDHEN, CDR2 SYDVKM. TCRdb keeps only in-frame clones here, not all; method: immunoSEQ multiplex PCR. The sample carries over 20,000 clones, roughly 81% recorded once. The source was CD4+ or CD8+ T cells sorted from blood, collected in a trial of the OX40 agonist ivuxolimab. The TCR sequence derives from an adult with an advanced solid tumor such as melanoma, head and neck, liver or kidney cancer. The gene calls are TRBV28 and TRBJ2-2, with a weak D call TRBD1 (5 bases). CDR3 residues: CASSLYRGGTGELFF. CDR3 coding DNA: TGTGCCAGCAGTTTATATAGGGGTGGCACCGGGGAGCTGTTTTTT.